The 26 T cell receptor beta chains given below trace back to one sample, sequenced in a study of T-cell reconstitution after alpha-beta-depleted transplantation in children. During its preparation, the TCRbeta library received unique molecular identifiers. TCRdb redid the calling of the PCR reads with MiXCR, one entry per CDR3 protein. The repertoire holds 200,000 to 250,000 distinct CDR3 sequences, with roughly 11% as singletons. This specimen was PBMCs, taken before TCRalphabeta/CD19-depleted stem cell transplant. These receptors all come from a child under three years old with acute myeloid leukemia, due to receive a stem cell transplant.

This clonotype was observed at least ten times. CDR3 sequence: CSARDSARRYEQYF. The CDR3, as DNA: TGCAGTGCTAGAGATTCGGCGCGGAGATACGAGCAGTACTTC. J is TRBJ2-7 and V is TRBV20-1; D call uncertain. The CDR3 extends over 14 amino acids. Trimming shortened V by 0 bases and J by 4 bases, and 13 bases separated the two germline ends. CDR1 and CDR2 (germline): DFQATT, SNEGSKA (reference sequence).

This clonotype was seen ten or more times. The chain links TRBV10-1 to TRBJ2-7; D is undetermined. Looked up from germline, CDR1 is WNHNN and CDR2 is SYGVQD (reference sequence). V gave up 4 bases and J gave up 5 bases, with 9 bases separating them. The CDR3 extends over 12 amino acids. The CDR3 sequence: CASSGGSHEQYF. DNA for the CDR3: TGCGCCAGCAGTGGCGGCAGCCACGAGCAGTACTTC.

This clonotype appeared many times. CDR3 residues: CASSKTGGSQPQHF. For the CDR3, the DNA is TGTGCCAGCAGCAAGACAGGGGGCAGTCAGCCCCAGCATTTT. The chain combines TRBV21-1 with TRBJ1-5; the table gives TRBD1 as D, unverified against the DNA. TRBV21-1 is described as a pseudogene. The CDR3 runs 14 residues.

This clonotype was recorded many times. The chain employs TRBV28 and TRBJ2-2; D is uncertain. The CDR3 length is 14 residues. CDR1 is MDHEN and CDR2 is SYDVKM in the germline V gene. Trimming cost V 4 bases and J 4 bases, with 10 bases left between them. CDR3 amino acids: CASSSSLGTGELFF. The CDR3 coding sequence is TGTGCCAGCAGTTCCTCCTTGGGCACCGGGGAGCTGTTTTTT.

Ten or more counts support this clonotype. This chain links TRBV20-1 with TRBJ2-3, with TRBD2 matching 9 bases. CDR1 DFQATT and CDR2 SNEGSKA come from the germline V gene (reference sequence). Germline trimming cut 0 bases from V and 6 bases from J; bases unmatched to any gene: 4. This CDR3 region has 14 residues. The CDR3 DNA reads TGCAGTGCTAGAGATTTAGCGGGAGTCGATACGCAGTATTTT. It is translated as CSARDLAGVDTQYF.

This clonotype was seen ten or more times. The rearrangement joins TRBV5-1 to TRBJ1-2, with TRBD1 matching 11 bases. The junction had 17 bases not matched to a gene; V was cut back by 7 bases and J by 0 bases. This CDR3 comprises 19 residues. In germline, CDR1 is SGHRS, CDR2 YFSETQ. CDR3 sequence (DNA): TGCGCCAGCGGGAAAACGACCGGGACAGGGGGACCAGCTAACTATGGCTACACCTTC. It specifies CASGKTTGTGGPANYGYTF.

The J gene is TRBJ1-1, the V gene TRBV30; the D gene is possibly TRBD1 (6 bases). Trimming cost V 7 bases and J 7 bases, with 13 bases left between them. The V gene's germline CDR1 is GTSNPN and CDR2 SVGIG (reference sequence). This CDR3 spans 11 amino acids. The CDR3 spells CASTGAGEAFF. The CDR3 DNA sequence: TGTGCCTCTACGGGGGCCGGTGAAGCTTTCTTT.

This clonotype was seen many times. The rearrangement uses TRBV30 and TRBJ2-5; TRBD1 might be the D (6 bases). Germline CDR1 and CDR2: GTSNPN and SVGIG (reference sequence). The CDR3 totals 14 residues. Trimming removed 2 bases at V and 0 bases at J, with 10 bases between. CDR3 nucleotide sequence: TGTGCCTGGAGTCCATGGACAGACCAAGAGACCCAGTACTTC. Its protein is CAWSPWTDQETQYF.

This chain links TRBV18 with TRBJ2-7, with a weak D call TRBD1 (6 bases). CDR3 length: 15 amino acids. Germline V lookup: CDR1 KGHSH, CDR2 LQKENI. Trimming removed 1 base from V and 0 bases from J, with 10 bases in between. The CDR3 reads CASSPRDTRSYEQYF. The CDR3 DNA sequence: TGTGCCAGCTCACCACGGGACACCCGCTCCTACGAGCAGTACTTC.

This clonotype was detected many times. The V call is TRBV6-5, the J call TRBJ2-7, with TRBD1 identical over 8 bases. With 5 bases clipped from V and 6 bases from J, the junction kept 0 bases outside the gene matches. CDR1 is MNHEY, CDR2 SVGAGI, per germline. This CDR3 contains 11 residues. The CDR3 coding sequence is TGTGCCAGCAGTACAGGGGGCGAGCAGTACTTC. As protein: CASSTGGEQYF.

This clonotype was seen at least ten times. V usage is TRBV10-3 and J usage is TRBJ2-3, with 8 bases identical to TRBD2. V shed 5 bases and J 5 bases; nucleotides not matched to a gene: 3. This CDR3 spans 13 amino acids. Germline assignment: CDR1 ENHRY and CDR2 SYGVKD. This CDR3 is CAISSREGDTQYF. CDR3 coding DNA: TGTGCCATCAGTTCTCGGGAGGGAGATACGCAGTATTTT.

This clonotype was picked up many times. This rearrangement joins TRBV5-1 to TRBJ2-5, with D possibly matching TRBD1 (6 bases). V was clipped by 4 bases and J by 0 bases, with 10 bases between them. The CDR3 consists of 14 residues. The V gene's germline CDR1 is SGHRS and CDR2 YFSETQ. DNA for the CDR3: TGCGCCAGCAGCATCGGGACAAACCAAGAGACCCAGTACTTC. It yields the protein CASSIGTNQETQYF.

At least ten counts were recorded for this clonotype. The chain carries TRBV28 and TRBJ2-5; D is unclear. Trimming stripped 6 bases from V and 9 bases from J, with 17 bases between. CDR1 MDHEN and CDR2 SYDVKM come from the germline V gene. The CDR3 extends over 13 amino acids. CDR3: CASRPMDPPAQYF. CDR3 sequence (DNA): TGTGCCAGCAGACCGATGGACCCCCCGGCCCAGTACTTC.

The chain couples TRBV5-6 to TRBJ2-5; TRBD1 or TRBD2 may be the D gene (5 bases each). The V end was cut by 4 bases, the J end by 2 bases, with 12 bases between. The CDR3 is made up of 14 amino acids. Germline CDR1 is SGHDT and CDR2 is YYEEEE. CDR3 nucleotide sequence: TGTGCCAGCAGCCGGACGGGGCCACAAGAGACCCAGTACTTC. The encoded protein is CASSRTGPQETQYF.

This clonotype has more than one count but fewer than ten. The chain couples TRBV6-1 to TRBJ2-6, with D unresolved. From germline, CDR1 is MNHNS and CDR2 SASEGT. V dropped 0 bases and J dropped 1 base, with 7 bases sitting between them. This CDR3 is built from 16 residues. The CDR3 loop reads CASSEALGSGANVLTF. CDR3 DNA: TGTGCCAGCAGTGAAGCGCTGGGGTCTGGGGCCAACGTCCTGACTTTC.

A word on this clonotype: This may be a read error, as it is one base from a much larger clone. The V call is TRBV20-1, the J call TRBJ2-1; D ambiguous. The CDR3 loop spans 17 amino acids. The V and J ends lost 5 bases and 4 bases respectively, with 24 bases between them. In germline, CDR1 is DFQATT, CDR2 SNEGSKA (reference sequence). In DNA, the CDR3 is TGCAGTGCTGGATTGCTCTCCTCGGACGACGGGTACAATGAGCAGTTCTTC. Protein sequence: CSAGLLSSDDGYNEQFF.

Only one count was recorded for this clonotype. A much larger clone sits a single nucleotide away, making a read error possible. The chain links TRBV6-2 or TRBV6-3 to TRBJ2-1; 8 bases match TRBD2. CDR3 length: 14 residues. V lost 9 bases and J lost 6; bases outside the gene matches: 10. Germline CDR1 reads MNHEY; CDR2 reads SVGEGT. The CDR3 region is CASWSGGQSNEQFF. DNA for the CDR3: TGTGCCAGTTGGAGCGGGGGCCAGTCCAATGAGCAGTTCTTC.

The table lists this clonotype with many counts. The rearrangement joins TRBV20-1 to TRBJ2-7, with 9 bases fitting TRBD2. The CDR3 runs 13 residues. V lost 2 bases to trimming and J lost 3 bases; unmatched junction nucleotides: 2. Per the germline V gene, CDR1 is DFQATT and CDR2 is SNEGSKA (reference sequence). CDR3 loop: CSARLTSGYEQYF. The CDR3 nucleotides are TGCAGTGCTAGATTGACTAGCGGCTACGAGCAGTACTTC.

This clonotype was found many times. V is TRBV7-9 and J is TRBJ2-1, with D perhaps TRBD1 (5 bases). The CDR3 spans 13 residues. Germline CDR1 is SEHNR and CDR2 is FQNEAQ (reference sequence). The V end lost 5 bases, the J end lost 3 bases, and 8 bases lay between the germline ends. The CDR3 region has the DNA TGTGCCAGCAGCCCCCAGGGCTACAATGAGCAGTTCTTC. It yields the protein CASSPQGYNEQFF.

This clonotype was seen ten or more times. This chain links TRBV7-2 with TRBJ2-3; 10 bases align to TRBD2. V trimming: 5 bases; J trimming: 0 bases; junction bases outside the gene matches: 5. Germline-derived CDR1 and CDR2 are SGHTA and FQGNSA. The CDR3 runs to 16 residues. CDR3: CASSARLAGSTDTQYF. CDR3 coding DNA: TGTGCCAGCAGCGCCCGACTAGCGGGTAGCACAGATACGCAGTATTTT.

In this sample, this clonotype turned up many times. The chain employs TRBV7-8 and TRBJ2-3; TRBD2 agrees at 8 bases. The germline CDR1 and CDR2 sequences are SGHVS and FQNEAQ. The V and J ends lost 8 bases and 1 base, in that order; junction bases with no gene match: 5. The CDR3 is 14 residues long. The CDR3 loop reads CASSLAGRTDTQYF. DNA for the CDR3: TGTGCCAGCTCATTAGCGGGACGCACAGATACGCAGTATTTT.

This clonotype was observed at least ten times. The chain uses TRBV20-1 and TRBJ2-5; 7 bases map to TRBD2. This CDR3 comprises 16 residues. The V segment lost 4 bases and the J segment 5 bases; nucleotides outside the gene matches: 16. Germline CDR1 reads DFQATT; CDR2 reads SNEGSKA (reference sequence). CDR3 amino acids: CSATYDRASGGETQYF. The CDR3 nucleotides are TGCAGTGCTACCTATGACCGGGCTAGCGGAGGGGAGACCCAGTACTTC.

There are many counts of this clonotype. The gene calls are TRBV20-1 and TRBJ2-3; no definite D call. Germline-derived CDR1 and CDR2 are DFQATT and SNEGSKA (reference sequence). This CDR3 is built from 12 residues. V was shortened by 1 base and J by 6 bases, with 8 bases between the two germline ends. Here the CDR3 reads CSARGSRDTQYF. CDR3 DNA sequence: TGCAGTGCTAGAGGTAGCAGGGATACGCAGTATTTT.

This clonotype showed up many times. The J gene is TRBJ1-2, the V gene TRBV20-1; 9 nucleotides match TRBD1. The germline gives CDR1 DFQATT, CDR2 SNEGSKA (reference sequence). V trimming: 3 bases; J trimming: 8 bases; junction bases outside the gene matches: 10. The CDR3 is 14 residues long. The CDR3 DNA follows: TGCAGTGCTAGCGTGGACAGGGGATCAGGAGGCTACACCTTC. This codes for CSASVDRGSGGYTF.

This clonotype was observed a handful of times. The chain uses TRBV19 and TRBJ1-5; D is uncertain. The CDR3 totals 13 residues. Germline CDR1 reads LNHDA; CDR2 reads SQIVND (reference sequence). With 9 bases removed from V and 0 bases from J, the gap between germline ends came to 9 bases. CDR3 in amino acids: CASSKYSNQPQHF. In DNA form, the CDR3 reads TGTGCCAGCTCCAAATATAGCAATCAGCCCCAGCATTTT.

About this clonotype: A much bigger clone sits one base away, suggesting this may be a read error. The DNA of the CDR3 is TGTGCCACCAGCCAAGGAGTCGGGGGCATGAACACCGGGGAGCTGTTTTTT. Translated: CATSQGVGGMNTGELFF. V usage is TRBV3-1 and J usage is TRBJ2-2; TRBD1 or TRBD2 may be the D gene (6 bases each). Germline V gene lookup returns CDR1 LGHDT and CDR2 YNNKEL (reference sequence). This CDR3 is built from 17 residues.